These T cell receptor beta chains were read from a single sample in a study of CD8 T cells in ankylosing spondylitis. TCRdb reprocessed the 5' RACE reads with MiXCR, giving one entry per CDR3 protein. The table lists about 140,000 distinct CDR3 sequences, about 7% of them singletons. The sample was blood, either unsorted or a sorted T cell fraction (not recorded which). The receptors derive from a female donor with ankylosing spondylitis or in good health (not recorded which). CDR3s include the opening cysteine and the closing phenylalanine or tryptophan.

j_gene | v_gene | len | CDR3aa
TRBJ2-7 | TRBV20-1 | 13 | CSGKEGAPYEQYF
TRBJ1-5 | TRBV30 | 17 | CAWTPTRGHLSNQPQHF
TRBJ1-6 | TRBV7-6 | 14 | CASSPEVNNSPLHF
TRBJ2-1 | TRBV5-1 | 14 | CASSLTSGGTRSAF
TRBJ1-5 | TRBV7-2 | 15 | CASSLEVISNQPQHF
TRBJ2-3 | TRBV20-1 | 10 | CSASRDTQYF
TRBJ2-1 | TRBV10-3 | 15 | CAISDSLSSYNEQFF
TRBJ2-3 | TRBV5-1 | 18 | CASSPTLRTGGGVDTQYF
TRBJ2-1 | TRBV6-5 | 17 | CASSSSPGQGGFNEQFF
TRBJ2-7 | TRBV7-9 | 14 | CASSLGGTPHEQYF
TRBJ2-3 | TRBV3-1 | 16 | CASSQTGTGSVDTQYF
TRBJ2-3 | TRBV20-1 | 12 | CSARDGADTQYF
TRBJ1-4 | TRBV27 | 15 | CASSFSAAVNEKLFF
TRBJ1-5 | TRBV4-1 | 14 | CASSRGQGPQPQHF
TRBJ2-2 | TRBV7-2 | 15 | CASSRQGRNTGELFF
TRBJ2-1 | TRBV12-3/TRBV12-4 | 16 | CASSLIPTGLANEQFF
TRBJ1-1 | TRBV5-1 | 12 | CASSGLTGEAFF
TRBJ2-1 | TRBV13 | 13 | CASSHYNGNEQFF
TRBJ2-7 | TRBV6-5 | 17 | CASSYGWDRQFPYEQYF
TRBJ2-1 | TRBV29-1 | 12 | CSVSSQGNEQFF
TRBJ2-1 | TRBV4-1 | 17 | CASSQVAAGVSYNEQFF
TRBJ2-1 | TRBV6-2/TRBV6-3 | 13 | CASSYVGAGEQFF
TRBJ2-3 | TRBV4-1 | 16 | CASSRAPGQGLDTQYF
TRBJ1-6 | TRBV20-1 | 13 | CSARDYDNSPLHF
TRBJ2-5 | TRBV28 | 17 | CASSFRSTRDGWETQYF
TRBJ1-4 | TRBV10-3 | 13 | CAISRQGSEKLFF
TRBJ1-1 | TRBV20-1 | 14 | CSADQDGGVTEAFF
TRBJ1-5 | TRBV12-3/TRBV12-4 | 14 | CASTKSGRNQPQHF
TRBJ2-5 | TRBV7-3 | 15 | CASSLTASGVETQYF
TRBJ1-2 | TRBV13 | 14 | CASSLNDWSDGYTF
TRBJ1-4 | TRBV4-2 | 17 | CASSQVRPDSLNEKLFF
TRBJ1-4 | TRBV3-1 | 11 | CASSQSEKLFF
TRBJ2-3 | TRBV20-1 | 15 | CSARDARKSTDTQYF
TRBJ2-5 | TRBV7-6 | 15 | CASSEDRAGGETQYF
TRBJ2-1 | TRBV6-4 | 14 | CASSRTVIGSEQFF
TRBJ2-5 | TRBV20-1 | 12 | CSAPGGDETQYF
TRBJ1-5 | TRBV7-2 | 14 | CASSFPGSNQPQHF
TRBJ1-6 | TRBV6-1 | 14 | CASSRQGGNSPLHF
TRBJ1-3 | TRBV12-3/TRBV12-4 | 14 | CASRARAGRNTIYF
TRBJ2-2 | TRBV3-1 | 15 | CASARGAGYTGELFF
TRBJ1-4 | TRBV4-2 | 15 | CASSQEGQTNEKLFF
TRBJ1-1 | TRBV20-1 | 15 | CSARDLGDWNTEAFF
TRBJ2-7 | TRBV3-1 | 14 | CASSQTGRPYEQYF
TRBJ2-6 | TRBV6-5 | 15 | CASSYRVFGANVLTF
TRBJ1-1 | TRBV19 | 14 | CASSIDGEGTEAFF
TRBJ2-5 | TRBV7-2 | 16 | CANSLAAGGIQETQYF
TRBJ1-1 | TRBV3-1 | 12 | CASSLRDLEAFF